The 13 T cell receptor beta chains reported below all come from one sample, sequenced in a study of T-cell reconstitution after alpha-beta-depleted transplantation in children. Unique molecular identifiers were built into the TCRbeta library. TCRdb used MiXCR to reprocess the PCR reads, holding one entry per CDR3 protein. The sample has some 260,000 distinct CDR3 sequences, around 25% seen once. Material: PBMCs, mostly from graft donor cells, obtained 360 days after TCRalphabeta/CD19-depleted stem cell transplant. The receptors were sampled from a female patient between 2 and 15 years old who had a stem cell transplant for congenital amegakaryocytic thrombocytopenia, so the T cells may come from the graft donor.

DNA for the CDR3: TGTGCCAGCAGCTTGAGGTTTGGGGTTGATTCACCCCTCCACTTT. Protein: CASSLRFGVDSPLHF. This chain joins TRBV5-8 and TRBJ1-6; D call uncertain. The V gene lost 1 base and the J gene lost 8 bases, with 13 bases spanning the gap. The germline V gene has CDR1 SGHTS and CDR2 YDEGEE. The CDR3 has 15 residues.

This clonotype was seen a few times. The chain has TRBV28 and TRBJ2-7, with D unclear. The germline gives CDR1 MDHEN, CDR2 SYDVKM. The ends were cut back, 3 bases at V and 3 bases at J, with 12 bases in the middle. The CDR3 loop spans 14 amino acids. Written as DNA, the CDR3 is TGTGCCAGCAGTTTTGGCCTTATTAACTACGAGCAGTACTTC. This translates into CASSFGLINYEQYF. The full variable domain, in which reference TRBV28 and TRBJ2-7 provide the parts outside the CDR3, is DVKVTQSSRYLVKRTGEKVFLECVQDMDHENMFWYRQDPGLGLRLIYFSYDVKMKEKGDIPEGYSVSREKKERFSLILESASTNQTSMYLCASSFGLINYEQYFGPGTRLTVT.

The chain links TRBV20-1 to TRBJ2-3; tentatively, D is TRBD2 (5 bases). The CDR3 consists of 15 residues. Deletions cut 0 bases from V and 4 bases from J, with 14 bases between. CDR1 DFQATT and CDR2 SNEGSKA come from the germline V gene (reference sequence). The CDR3 coding sequence is TGCAGTGCTAGAGATAAATCACTAGTTGCAGATACGCAGTATTTT. Its translation is CSARDKSLVADTQYF.

The chain links TRBV7-7 to TRBJ2-5; D is unclear. CDR3 length: 15 residues. Germline loops: CDR1 SSHAT, CDR2 FNYEAQ (reference sequence). V lost 0 bases, J lost 2 bases, and 10 bases lay in between. This chain's CDR3 is CASSLARSQQETQYF. In DNA, the CDR3 is TGTGCCAGCAGCTTAGCGCGGTCTCAGCAAGAGACCCAGTACTTC.

This clonotype was recorded a few times. This chain joins TRBV5-1 and TRBJ2-3, with 8 nucleotides matching TRBD2. V shed 4 bases, J shed 10 bases, and the junction held 11 bases outside the gene matches. Per the germline V gene, CDR1 is SGHRS and CDR2 is YFSETQ. CDR3 size: 14 residues. Here the CDR3 DNA reads TGCGCCAGCAGCACGGGACTAGGCGGGAATTCGCAGTATTTT. This gives the protein CASSTGLGGNSQYF.

The sample holds a few counts of this clonotype. The chain combines TRBV2 with TRBJ2-5; 14 bases align to TRBD2. Per germline, CDR1 SNHLY and CDR2 FYNNEI. With 1 base clipped from V and 2 bases from J, the junction kept 6 bases outside the gene matches. This CDR3 has 18 residues. For the CDR3, the DNA is TGTGCCAGCAGTGAAGGCCCGGGACTAGCGGGGGCACAAGAGACCCAGTACTTC. Its protein product is CASSEGPGLAGAQETQYF. Looking up the rest from reference TRBV2 and TRBJ2-5 gives the full variable domain: EPEVTQTPSHQVTQMGQEVILRCVPISNHLYFYWYRQILGQKVEFLVSFYNNEISEKSEIFDDQFSVERPDGSNFTLKIRSTKLEDSAMYFCASSEGPGLAGAQETQYFGPGTRLLVL.

This clonotype was seen more than once but under ten times. The J gene is TRBJ1-4, the V gene TRBV7-9; D not resolved. Germline V CDR1 and CDR2: SEHNR, FQNEAQ (reference sequence). This CDR3 region has 14 residues. Trimming left V 2 bases short and J 5 bases short, with 9 bases between. Here the CDR3 DNA reads TGTGCCAGCAGCTTATGGTCGGGAAATGAAAAACTGTTTTTT. Residues: CASSLWSGNEKLFF.

This clonotype was picked up many times. The genes are TRBV28 and TRBJ2-5, with D tentatively TRBD2 (6 bases). V lost 7 bases and J 4 bases, leaving 19 bases between the germline ends. The CDR3 spans 15 residues. Germline V CDR1 and CDR2: MDHEN, SYDVKM. CDR3 DNA sequence: TGTGCCAGCAACTCTCCGGGCGGGATGGGAGAGACCCAGTACTTC. The encoded protein is CASNSPGGMGETQYF.

This clonotype was recorded many times. The chain employs TRBV28 and TRBJ2-5; tentative D call: TRBD1 (6 bases). Deletions cut 6 bases from V and 5 bases from J, with 28 bases between. Germline V gene sequence: CDR1 MDHEN, CDR2 SYDVKM. This CDR3 has 18 amino acids. The CDR3 loop reads CASSILRSGHPREETQYF. The CDR3 DNA sequence: TGTGCCAGCAGCATCCTTCGCTCGGGACACCCCAGGGAGGAGACCCAGTACTTC.

This clonotype was counted between two and nine times. This chain joins TRBV5-1 and TRBJ1-1; no definite D call. V was shortened by 4 bases and J by 0 bases, with 16 bases between the two germline ends. The CDR3 totals 16 residues. The germline gives CDR1 SGHRS, CDR2 YFSETQ. In DNA, the CDR3 is TGCGCCAGCAGCGCAGAGGGTGTGAGCCTGAACACTGAAGCTTTCTTT. The encoded protein is CASSAEGVSLNTEAFF.

The table lists this clonotype with a few counts. The chain couples TRBV5-1 to TRBJ2-5; the D is unclear. CDR1 SGHRS and CDR2 YFSETQ come from the germline V gene. The CDR3 consists of 14 residues. Trimming stripped 4 bases from V and 0 bases from J, with 10 bases between. In DNA form, the CDR3 reads TGCGCCAGCAGCCTCCAGAAGTACCAAGAGACCCAGTACTTC. Encoded protein: CASSLQKYQETQYF.

This clonotype has at least ten counts. The gene calls are TRBV28 and TRBJ2-7; D uncertain. The CDR3 extends over 12 amino acids. Trimming shortened V by 3 bases and J by 7 bases, and 10 bases separated the two germline ends. Germline CDR1 is MDHEN and CDR2 is SYDVKM. CDR3 DNA sequence: TGTGCCAGCAGTTTTTTGGGCGAAGAGCAGTACTTC. Encoded protein: CASSFLGEEQYF.

This clonotype was seen more than once but under ten times. V is TRBV5-1 and J is TRBJ2-5; D gene unclear. CDR1 and CDR2 (germline): SGHRS, YFSETQ. This CDR3 comprises 15 residues. The V end lost 1 base, the J end lost 2 bases, and 12 bases lay between the germline ends. CDR3 DNA: TGCGCCAGCAGCTTGCCCACACGGTGGCAAGAGACCCAGTACTTC. The encoded protein is CASSLPTRWQETQYF.